Each of the 18 T cell receptor beta chains below was sequenced from the same sample in a study of shared clonotypes between healthy human individuals. Data came from immunoSEQ multiplex PCR; TCRdb stores just in-frame clones and leaves some out. The data show 1.5 million to 1.9 million clones, approximately 98% seen once. Sequencing was done on a sample of naive CD4+ T cells sorted from blood. Regarding subset: CD45RA+ positively selected. The receptors shown here come from a man aged 30 to 45 in good health.

The J gene is TRBJ2-7, the V gene TRBV15; 8 bases align to TRBD1. Germline trimming cut 3 bases from V and 7 bases from J; bases unmatched to any gene: 8. The CDR3 is 14 residues long. Germline V gives CDR1 LNHNV, CDR2 YYDKDF (reference sequence). The CDR3 nucleotides are TGTGCCACCAGCAGCTGGCAGGGGGCAGGGGAGCAGTACTTC. The encoded protein is CATSSWQGAGEQYF.

The chain carries TRBV10-3 and TRBJ1-5; D perhaps matches TRBD1 (5 bases). Trimming pared 4 bases from V and 6 bases from J, leaving 16 bases between. Germline V gives CDR1 ENHRY, CDR2 SYGVKD. The CDR3 contains 15 residues. This CDR3 is CAISAAGGRGQPQHF. In nucleotides, the CDR3 is TGTGCCATCAGTGCCGCTGGGGGTCGCGGTCAGCCCCAGCATTTT.

The genes are TRBV18 and TRBJ2-7, with TRBD1 as a possible D gene (6 bases). The germline gives CDR1 KGHSH, CDR2 LQKENI. V was clipped by 3 bases and J by 1 base, with 10 bases between them. The CDR3 spans 14 residues. CDR3 protein: CASSPTQGSYEQYF. The CDR3 DNA sequence: TGTGCCAGCTCACCGACTCAGGGGTCCTACGAGCAGTACTTC.

Turning to this clone: The sample contains more than one DNA sequence encoding this CDR3. The chain employs TRBV28 and TRBJ2-6; maybe TRBD1 (5 bases). This CDR3 has 15 amino acids. Germline lookup yields CDR1 MDHEN and CDR2 SYDVKM. Trimming stripped 5 bases from V and 0 bases from J, with 8 bases between. CDR3 nucleotides: TGTGCCAGCAGTCTCCAGGGCTCTGGGGCCAACGTCCTGACTTTC. Translated: CASSLQGSGANVLTF.

The rearrangement uses TRBV2 and TRBJ2-1, with D perhaps being TRBD1 or TRBD2 (5 bases each). This CDR3 has 15 residues. The V end was cut by 1 base, the J end by 2 bases, with 9 bases between. CDR1 and CDR2 (germline): SNHLY, FYNNEI. CDR3 in amino acids: CASSEGGWAYNEQFF. The CDR3 DNA reads as TGTGCCAGCAGTGAAGGGGGGTGGGCCTACAATGAGCAGTTCTTC. The whole variable domain, filled in from reference TRBV2 and TRBJ2-1, reads EPEVTQTPSHQVTQMGQEVILRCVPISNHLYFYWYRQILGQKVEFLVSFYNNEISEKSEIFDDQFSVERPDGSNFTLKIRSTKLEDSAMYFCASSEGGWAYNEQFFGPGTRLTVL.

In its sample, this clone was seen once. The chain is built from TRBV9 and TRBJ2-2, with 11 bases that match TRBD2. Germline values: CDR1 SGDLS, CDR2 YYNGEE. The CDR3 sequence is 16 residues long. V dropped 2 bases and J dropped 2; count of bases not matched to a gene: 2. CDR3 protein: CASSVTSGINTGELFF. The DNA for the CDR3 is TGTGCCAGCAGCGTGACTAGCGGGATTAACACCGGGGAGCTGTTTTTT.

On this clone itself: Different DNA sequences within this sample yield the same CDR3. The V and J genes are TRBV27 and TRBJ2-7, with D uncertain. Between the trimmed V and J ends, which lost 4 bases and 0 bases, there was a span of 4 bases. Looked up from germline, CDR1 is MNHEY and CDR2 is SMNVEV (reference sequence). This CDR3 is 12 amino acids long. The chain's CDR3 is CASSSTSYEQYF. The CDR3 DNA reads TGTGCCAGCAGTTCTACCTCCTACGAGCAGTACTTC.

V is TRBV6-6 and J is TRBJ2-7; 7 bases are a match to TRBD2. Unmatched junction bases numbered 6, after V lost 5 bases and J lost 2 bases. Germline V gene sequence: CDR1 MNHNY, CDR2 SVGAGI (reference sequence). The CDR3 runs 14 residues. The chain's CDR3 is CASSTPSGPYEQYF. CDR3 DNA: TGTGCCAGCAGTACCCCTAGCGGACCCTACGAGCAGTACTTC.

CDR3 bases: TGTGCCAGCAGCCCACCGAAACGGGACATATATAGGGAGACCCAGTACTTC. Its protein is CASSPPKRDIYRETQYF. The chain has TRBV7-9 and TRBJ2-5; maybe TRBD1 (6 bases). CDR3 length equals 17 residues. The V gene's germline CDR1 is SEHNR and CDR2 FQNEAQ (reference sequence). V was pared by 5 bases and J by 5 bases, with 24 bases between. Complete variable domain (other parts from reference TRBV7-9 and TRBJ2-5): DTGVSQNPRHKITKRGQNVTFRCDPISEHNRLYWYRQTLGQGPEFLTYFQNEAQLEKSRLLSDRFSAERPKGSFSTLEIQRTEQGDSAMYLCASSPPKRDIYRETQYFGPGTRLLVL.

This chain uses TRBV4-3 with TRBJ2-3; 7 bases line up with TRBD2. Germline-derived CDR1 and CDR2 are LGHNA and YSLEER. CDR3 length equals 16 residues. The V and J ends lost 1 base and 4 bases, in that order; junction bases with no gene match: 8. The CDR3 loop reads CASSQGGRGEADTQYF. CDR3 nucleotides: TGCGCCAGCAGCCAAGGGGGACGGGGGGAGGCAGATACGCAGTATTTT.

The gene calls are TRBV7-2 and TRBJ1-4; D ambiguous. Trimming cost V 1 base and J 8 bases, with 20 bases left between them. The CDR3 loop spans 17 amino acids. Germline lookup yields CDR1 SGHTA and CDR2 FQGNSA. The CDR3 loop reads CASSLGRMWVSEEKLFF. The DNA of the CDR3 is TGTGCCAGCAGCTTAGGCCGCATGTGGGTTTCCGAGGAAAAACTGTTTTTT.

The rearrangement links TRBV28 to TRBJ2-6; D unclear. This CDR3 comprises 16 residues. V was clipped by 3 bases and J by 1 base, with 10 bases between them. Germline CDR1 reads MDHEN; CDR2 reads SYDVKM. The CDR3 DNA reads as TGTGCCAGCAGTTTTCTTAGACGGTCTGGGGCCAACGTCCTGACTTTC. It codes for CASSFLRRSGANVLTF.

The CDR3 DNA is TGTGCCAGCAGCTTGGCTGGTGTTCCGGGGTGGAATGAAAAACTGTTTTTT. Translation gives CASSLAGVPGWNEKLFF. The chain uses TRBV5-8 and TRBJ1-4; D is ambiguous. The CDR3 sequence is 17 residues long. CDR1 is SGHTS and CDR2 is YDEGEE in the germline V gene. The ends were cut back, 0 bases at V and 5 bases at J, with 17 bases in the middle.

The gene calls are TRBV28 and TRBJ1-4; D not certain. The CDR3 is 15 amino acids. V lost 5 bases and J lost 5, with 15 bases in between. CDR1 MDHEN and CDR2 SYDVKM come from the germline V gene. The CDR3: CASSRTQVINEKLFF. DNA of the CDR3: TGTGCCAGCAGTCGGACCCAAGTTATAAATGAAAAACTGTTTTTT.

The chain employs TRBV20-1 and TRBJ2-7, with D unresolved. The V end lost 5 bases, the J end lost 4 bases, and 9 bases lay between the germline ends. Looked up from germline, CDR1 is DFQATT and CDR2 is SNEGSKA (reference sequence). The CDR3 sequence is 11 residues long. CDR3 bases: TGCAGTGCTGCGGAGAAATACGAGCAGTACTTC. It is translated as CSAAEKYEQYF.

This rearrangement joins TRBV7-9 to TRBJ2-7; 7 bases agree with TRBD1. This CDR3 region has 13 residues. CDR1 is SEHNR and CDR2 is FQNEAQ in the germline V gene (reference sequence). J lost 1 base, V lost 9 bases, and 6 bases had no gene match. The CDR3 nucleotides read TGTGCCAGTACGGCGGACAGGTCCTACGAGCAGTACTTC. Translating it yields CASTADRSYEQYF.

The V gene is TRBV5-1, the J gene TRBJ2-5, with TRBD1 matching 12 bases. Germline CDR1 SGHRS, CDR2 YFSETQ. J gave up 5 bases and V 2 bases, and 10 bases lay outside the gene matches. The CDR3 totals 17 residues. CDR3 loop: CASSFYLGQGARETQYF. The CDR3 DNA is TGCGCCAGCAGCTTTTATCTGGGACAGGGGGCGCGGGAGACCCAGTACTTC. The full variable domain, its missing parts supplied by reference TRBV5-1 and TRBJ2-5, is KAGVTQTPRYLIKTRGQQVTLSCSPISGHRSVSWYQQTPGQGLQFLFEYFSETQRNKGNFPGRFSGRQFSNSRSEMNVSTLELGDSALYLCASSFYLGQGARETQYFGPGTRLLVL.

The V gene is TRBV7-2, the J gene TRBJ2-3; 10 nucleotides line up with TRBD2. CDR1 SGHTA and CDR2 FQGNSA come from the germline V gene. The trim removed 5 bases at V and 0 bases at J, leaving 8 bases unmatched. This CDR3 has 17 amino acids. The CDR3 loop is CASSPPTSGVSTDTQYF. CDR3 nucleotide sequence: TGTGCCAGCAGCCCCCCTACTAGCGGGGTAAGCACAGATACGCAGTATTTT.